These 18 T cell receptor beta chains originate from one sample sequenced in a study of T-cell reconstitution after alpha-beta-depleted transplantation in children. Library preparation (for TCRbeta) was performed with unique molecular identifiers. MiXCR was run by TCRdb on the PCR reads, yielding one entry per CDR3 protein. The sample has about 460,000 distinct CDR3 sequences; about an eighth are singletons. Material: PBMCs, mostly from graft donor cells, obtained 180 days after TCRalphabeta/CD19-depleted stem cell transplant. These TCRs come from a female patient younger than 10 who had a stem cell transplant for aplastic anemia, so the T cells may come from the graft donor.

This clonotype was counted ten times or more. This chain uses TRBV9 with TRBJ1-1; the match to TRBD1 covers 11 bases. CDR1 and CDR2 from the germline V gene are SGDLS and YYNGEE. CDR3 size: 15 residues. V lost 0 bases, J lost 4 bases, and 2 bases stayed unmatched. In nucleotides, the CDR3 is TGTGCCAGCAGCGTAGAAGGGACAGGGGGCACTGAAGCTTTCTTT. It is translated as CASSVEGTGGTEAFF. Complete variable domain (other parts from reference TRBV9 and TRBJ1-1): DSGVTQTPKHLITATGQRVTLRCSPRSGDLSVYWYQQSLDQGLQFLIQYYNGEERAKGNILERFSAQQFPDLHSELNLSSLELGDSALYFCASSVEGTGGTEAFFGQGTRLTVV.

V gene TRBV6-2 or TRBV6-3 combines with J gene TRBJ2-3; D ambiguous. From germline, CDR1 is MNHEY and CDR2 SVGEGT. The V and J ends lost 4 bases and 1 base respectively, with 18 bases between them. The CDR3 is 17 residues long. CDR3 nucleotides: TGTGCCAGCAGTTCGATTCGCTTCGGCAGCCGCACAGATACGCAGTATTTT. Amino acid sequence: CASSSIRFGSRTDTQYF.

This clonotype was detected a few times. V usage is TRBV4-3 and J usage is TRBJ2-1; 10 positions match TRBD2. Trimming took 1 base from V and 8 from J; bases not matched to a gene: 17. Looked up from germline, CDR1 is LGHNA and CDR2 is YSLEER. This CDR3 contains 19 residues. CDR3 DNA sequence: TGCGCCAGCAGCCAAGGGGGCTCTAGCGGGAGACCCCGGAGTTATGAGCAGTTCTTC. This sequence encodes CASSQGGSSGRPRSYEQFF.

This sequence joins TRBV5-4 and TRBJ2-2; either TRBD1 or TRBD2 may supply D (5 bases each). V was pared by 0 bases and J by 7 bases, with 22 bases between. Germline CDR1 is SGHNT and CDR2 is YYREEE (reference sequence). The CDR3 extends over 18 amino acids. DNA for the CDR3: TGTGCCAGCAGCTTGGGTCATCGGGGCGCCTCCCCCAGCGGGGAGCTGTTTTTT. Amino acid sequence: CASSLGHRGASPSGELFF.

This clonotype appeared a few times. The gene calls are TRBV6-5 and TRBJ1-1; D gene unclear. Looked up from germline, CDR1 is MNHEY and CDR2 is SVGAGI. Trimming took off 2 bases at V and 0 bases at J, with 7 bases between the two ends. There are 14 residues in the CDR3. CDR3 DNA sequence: TGTGCCAGCAGTTACAGCTTCATGAACACTGAAGCTTTCTTT. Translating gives CASSYSFMNTEAFF.

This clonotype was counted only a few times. The CDR3, as DNA: TGCGCCAGCAGCCAAGACATTCTCGGCTATCAGCCCCAGCATTTT. Its protein product is CASSQDILGYQPQHF. The chain joins TRBV4-1 to TRBJ1-5; D is unclear. Trimming shortened V by 0 bases and J by 5 bases, and 11 bases separated the two germline ends. This CDR3 has 15 amino acids. Germline-derived CDR1 and CDR2 are MGHRA and YSYEKL.

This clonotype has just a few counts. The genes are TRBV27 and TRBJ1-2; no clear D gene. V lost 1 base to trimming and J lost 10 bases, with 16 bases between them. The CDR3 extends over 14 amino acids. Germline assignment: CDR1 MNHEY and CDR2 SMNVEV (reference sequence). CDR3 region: CASSLYPTKDSYTF. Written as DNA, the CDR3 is TGTGCCAGCAGTTTATATCCCACGAAAGATTCCTACACCTTC.

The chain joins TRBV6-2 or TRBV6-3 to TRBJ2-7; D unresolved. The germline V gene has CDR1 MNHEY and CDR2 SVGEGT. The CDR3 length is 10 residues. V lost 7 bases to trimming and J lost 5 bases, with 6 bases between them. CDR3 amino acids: CASIMDEQYF. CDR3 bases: TGTGCCAGCATCATGGACGAGCAGTACTTC.

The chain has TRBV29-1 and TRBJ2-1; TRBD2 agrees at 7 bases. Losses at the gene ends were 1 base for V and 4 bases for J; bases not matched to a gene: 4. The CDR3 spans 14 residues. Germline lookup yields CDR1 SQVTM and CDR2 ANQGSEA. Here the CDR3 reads CSVEAAGAYNEQFF. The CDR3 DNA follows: TGCAGCGTTGAAGCCGCGGGAGCGTACAATGAGCAGTTCTTC.

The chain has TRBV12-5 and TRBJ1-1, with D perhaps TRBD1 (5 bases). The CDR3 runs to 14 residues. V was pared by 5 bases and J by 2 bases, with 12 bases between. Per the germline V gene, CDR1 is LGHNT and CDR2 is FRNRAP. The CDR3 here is CASGPLQGNTEAFF. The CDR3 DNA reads TGTGCTAGTGGTCCCCTCCAGGGAAACACTGAAGCTTTCTTT.

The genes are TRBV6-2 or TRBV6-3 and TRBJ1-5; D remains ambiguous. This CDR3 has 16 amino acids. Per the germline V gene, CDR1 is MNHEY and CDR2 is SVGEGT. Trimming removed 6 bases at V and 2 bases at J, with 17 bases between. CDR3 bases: TGTGCCAGCAGCCCCGCGGGCAGGCTTGGCAATCAGCCCCAGCATTTT. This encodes CASSPAGRLGNQPQHF.

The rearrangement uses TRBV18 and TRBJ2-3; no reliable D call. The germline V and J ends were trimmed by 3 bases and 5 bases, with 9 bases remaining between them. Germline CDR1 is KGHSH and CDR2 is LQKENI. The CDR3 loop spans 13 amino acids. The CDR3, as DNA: TGTGCCAGCTCACCGTGGTCAGGAGATACGCAGTATTTT. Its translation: CASSPWSGDTQYF.

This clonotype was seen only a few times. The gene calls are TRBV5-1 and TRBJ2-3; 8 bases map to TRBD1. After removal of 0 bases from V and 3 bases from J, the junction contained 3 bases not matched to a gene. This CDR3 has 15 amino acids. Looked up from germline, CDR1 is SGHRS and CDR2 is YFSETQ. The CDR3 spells CASSLGRGQTDTQYF. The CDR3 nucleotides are TGCGCCAGCAGCTTGGGCAGGGGGCAGACAGATACGCAGTATTTT.

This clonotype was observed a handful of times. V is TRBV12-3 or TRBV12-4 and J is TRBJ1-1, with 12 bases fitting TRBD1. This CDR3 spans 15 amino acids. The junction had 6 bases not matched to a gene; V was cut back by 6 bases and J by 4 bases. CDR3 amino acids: CASRRGQGAITEAFF. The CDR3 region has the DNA TGTGCCAGCAGACGGGGACAGGGGGCAATCACTGAAGCTTTCTTT.

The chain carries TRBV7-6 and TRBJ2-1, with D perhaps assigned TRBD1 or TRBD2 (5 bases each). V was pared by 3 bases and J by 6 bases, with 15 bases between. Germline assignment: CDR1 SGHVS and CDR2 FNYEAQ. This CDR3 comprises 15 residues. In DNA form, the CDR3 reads TGTGCCAGCAGCTTGGTGTATGGGGGTTTCAATGAGCAGTTCTTC. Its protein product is CASSLVYGGFNEQFF.

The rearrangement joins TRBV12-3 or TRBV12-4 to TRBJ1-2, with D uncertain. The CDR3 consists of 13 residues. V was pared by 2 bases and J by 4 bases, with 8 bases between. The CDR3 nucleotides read TGTGCCAGCAGTTTACGTCCTACCTATGGCTACACCTTC. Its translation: CASSLRPTYGYTF.

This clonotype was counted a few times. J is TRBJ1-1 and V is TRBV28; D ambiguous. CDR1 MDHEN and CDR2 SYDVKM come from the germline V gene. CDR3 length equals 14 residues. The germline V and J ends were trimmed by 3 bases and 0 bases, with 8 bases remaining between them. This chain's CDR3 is CASSFRQLNTEAFF. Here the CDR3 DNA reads TGTGCCAGCAGTTTCCGCCAATTGAACACTGAAGCTTTCTTT.

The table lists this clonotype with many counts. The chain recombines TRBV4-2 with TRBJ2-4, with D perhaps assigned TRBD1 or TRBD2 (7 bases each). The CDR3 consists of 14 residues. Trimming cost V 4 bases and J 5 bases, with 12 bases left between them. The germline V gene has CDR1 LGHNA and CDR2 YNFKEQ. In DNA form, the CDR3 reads TGTGCCAGCAGCCTGCCAGGGGGGGAAAACATTCAGTACTTC. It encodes CASSLPGGENIQYF.